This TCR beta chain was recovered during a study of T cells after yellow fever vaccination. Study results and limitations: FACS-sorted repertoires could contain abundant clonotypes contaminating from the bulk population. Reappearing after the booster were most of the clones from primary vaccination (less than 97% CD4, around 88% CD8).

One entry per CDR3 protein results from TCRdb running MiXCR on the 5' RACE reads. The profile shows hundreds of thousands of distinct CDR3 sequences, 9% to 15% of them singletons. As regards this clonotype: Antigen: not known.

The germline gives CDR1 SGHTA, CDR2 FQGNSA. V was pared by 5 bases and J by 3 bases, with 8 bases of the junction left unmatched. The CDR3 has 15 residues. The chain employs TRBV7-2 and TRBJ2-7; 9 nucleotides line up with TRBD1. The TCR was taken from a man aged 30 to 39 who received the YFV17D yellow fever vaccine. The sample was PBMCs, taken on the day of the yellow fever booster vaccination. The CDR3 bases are TGTGCCAGCAGCAGTAAGGGACAGGGCGTCTACGAGCAGTACTTC. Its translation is CASSSKGQGVYEQYF.